The sequence of this T cell receptor (beta chain) was determined in a study of cytomegalovirus exposure and HLA in healthy donors. Study observations and caveats: It emerged from a later analysis that several of the most significant clusters appeared to be linked to common viral pathogens. The authors confirmed in vitro that a few CMV-associated chains were specific for CMV antigens.

The PCR used 60 Vbeta and 13 Jbeta primers. Measured with immunoSEQ multiplex PCR; TCRdb has only the in-frame clones, and not every one. The sample includes around 200,000 clones, more than 65% seen only once; the top ten take about 1.3%. On this clone: The antigen remains unidentified.

Germline V gene lookup returns CDR1 SNHLY and CDR2 FYNNEI. The V and J ends lost 6 bases and 1 base, in that order; junction bases with no gene match: 5. The CDR3 is 15 amino acids. The chain has TRBV2 and TRBJ1-5, with TRBD1 matching over 8 bases. The material sequenced was PBMCs. This TCR was sampled from a girl aged 2-10 years in good health and CMV-seropositive. In nucleotides, the CDR3 is TGTGCCAGCAGCCTACAGGGGGGGAGCAATCAGCCCCAGCATTTT. This gives the protein CASSLQGGSNQPQHF.